These 27 T cell receptor beta chains were all obtained from the same sample, sequenced in a study of blood T cell repertoires in COVID-19. Sequenced by immunoSEQ multiplex PCR; TCRdb stores in-frame clones only, minus some. The table includes approximately 400,000 clones, approximately 89% detected once. Specimen: PBMCs or T cells enriched from blood (not recorded which). These receptors all stem from a man aged 30 to 39 who had recovered from COVID-19.

The chain combines TRBV4-3 with TRBJ1-1, with 10 bases matching TRBD1. The germline CDR1 and CDR2 sequences are LGHNA and YSLEER. The J segment lost 6 bases and the V segment lost 1 base, leaving 11 bases of the junction unmatched. CDR3 size: 17 residues. The CDR3 sequence: CASSQAPIGTGVPEAFF. In DNA, the CDR3 is TGCGCCAGCAGCCAAGCCCCAATCGGGACAGGGGTCCCTGAAGCTTTCTTT.

V gene TRBV9 combines with J gene TRBJ1-2, with 7 bases fitting TRBD1. V was clipped by 2 bases and J by 8 bases; unmatched bases: 12. The CDR3 consists of 15 residues. The germline CDR1 and CDR2 sequences are SGDLS and YYNGEE. This chain's CDR3 is CASSVGTGDRWGYTF. DNA for the CDR3: TGTGCCAGCAGCGTCGGAACAGGGGACCGCTGGGGCTACACCTTC. Using reference TRBV9 and TRBJ1-2 for the parts outside the CDR3, the full variable domain is DSGVTQTPKHLITATGQRVTLRCSPRSGDLSVYWYQQSLDQGLQFLIQYYNGEERAKGNILERFSAQQFPDLHSELNLSSLELGDSALYFCASSVGTGDRWGYTFGSGTRLTVV.

The V call is TRBV30, the J call TRBJ1-1; possibly TRBD1 for D (5 bases). The V end lost 1 base, the J end lost 3 bases, and 6 bases lay between the germline ends. This CDR3 spans 12 amino acids. CDR1 GTSNPN and CDR2 SVGIG come from the germline V gene (reference sequence). The chain's CDR3 is CAWSEGYTEAFF. The CDR3 nucleotides are TGTGCCTGGAGTGAGGGGTACACTGAAGCTTTCTTT.

This chain links TRBV18 with TRBJ1-1, with D unclear. V gave up 3 bases and J gave up 5 bases, with 16 bases separating them. CDR1 is KGHSH, CDR2 LQKENI, per germline. The CDR3 spans 15 residues. CDR3: CASSPIRGGETEAFF. CDR3 nucleotide sequence: TGTGCCAGCTCACCGATACGGGGTGGAGAGACTGAAGCTTTCTTT.

The J gene is TRBJ1-6, the V gene TRBV4-1, with a possible D match to TRBD1 (5 bases). Per the germline V gene, CDR1 is MGHRA and CDR2 is YSYEKL. V dropped 4 bases and J dropped 0 bases, with 7 bases sitting between them. CDR3 length: 15 amino acids. CDR3 nucleotide sequence: TGCGCCAGCAGCCTAGGGGCCTCCTATAATTCACCCCTCCACTTT. Amino acid sequence: CASSLGASYNSPLHF.

This chain joins TRBV19 and TRBJ2-1; D is uncertain. V dropped 2 bases and J dropped 5 bases, with 10 bases sitting between them. The CDR3 runs 14 residues. CDR1 and CDR2 from the germline V gene are LNHDA and SQIVND (reference sequence). The CDR3 loop is CASSIRSAHNEQFF. CDR3 nucleotides: TGTGCCAGTAGTATACGGAGCGCTCACAATGAGCAGTTCTTC.

The chain couples TRBV7-8 to TRBJ2-3; no reliable D call. Trimming left V 3 bases short and J 6 bases short, with 4 bases between. The CDR3 covers 11 residues. CDR1 SGHVS and CDR2 FQNEAQ come from the germline V gene. The CDR3 sequence is CASSFSDTQYF. CDR3 bases: TGTGCCAGCAGCTTTTCGGATACGCAGTATTTT.

The V call is TRBV7-2, the J call TRBJ1-1, with 7 nucleotides matching TRBD1. The germline CDR1 and CDR2 sequences are SGHTA and FQGNSA. The V gene end was trimmed by 5 bases and the J gene end by 1 base; junction bases not matched to a gene: 7. The CDR3 is 15 amino acids. As DNA, the CDR3 is TGTGCCAGCAGCGGACGGACAGGAGGGAACACTGAAGCTTTCTTT. Protein: CASSGRTGGNTEAFF.

The chain joins TRBV2 to TRBJ1-1, with a possible D match to TRBD1 (5 bases). In germline, CDR1 is SNHLY, CDR2 FYNNEI. The V end was cut by 4 bases, the J end by 1 base, with 16 bases between. The CDR3 consists of 16 residues. The CDR3 region is CASSVDYSQGNTEAFF. The CDR3 DNA sequence: TGTGCCAGCAGTGTGGACTATTCCCAGGGGAACACTGAAGCTTTCTTT.

This rearrangement joins TRBV19 to TRBJ1-1; D gene uncertain. Trimming took off 6 bases at V and 1 base at J, with 12 bases between the two ends. This CDR3 contains 14 residues. The germline gives CDR1 LNHDA, CDR2 SQIVND (reference sequence). CDR3 in amino acids: CASSQFSTNTEAFF. Here the CDR3 DNA reads TGTGCCAGTAGCCAGTTTTCCACGAACACTGAAGCTTTCTTT.

This clone was recorded a few times. The genes are TRBV2 and TRBJ2-5; 10 bases match TRBD1. Trimming took 3 bases from V and 7 from J; bases not matched to a gene: 8. The CDR3 totals 15 residues. CDR1 and CDR2 (germline): SNHLY, FYNNEI. The CDR3 nucleotides read TGTGCCAGCAGTGAGGTGGGACAGGGGCAGGCGACCCAGTACTTC. Its translation: CASSEVGQGQATQYF. The full variable domain, with the rest looked up from reference TRBV2 and TRBJ2-5, is EPEVTQTPSHQVTQMGQEVILRCVPISNHLYFYWYRQILGQKVEFLVSFYNNEISEKSEIFDDQFSVERPDGSNFTLKIRSTKLEDSAMYFCASSEVGQGQATQYFGPGTRLLVL.

The chain has TRBV7-8 and TRBJ2-5; 10 positions match TRBD1. This CDR3 is built from 16 residues. Germline V gene lookup returns CDR1 SGHVS and CDR2 FQNEAQ. Trimming at V came to 3 bases and at J to 5 bases, leaving 9 bases not matched to a gene. CDR3 in amino acids: CASSLGPGQGKETQYF. DNA of the CDR3: TGTGCCAGCAGCTTGGGTCCGGGACAGGGGAAGGAGACCCAGTACTTC.

This chain links TRBV6-5 with TRBJ1-4; D gene unclear. Germline CDR1 reads MNHEY; CDR2 reads SVGAGI. V gave up 5 bases and J gave up 10 bases, with 11 bases separating them. This CDR3 has 12 residues. This chain's CDR3 is CASSTEVGKLFF. The CDR3 DNA reads as TGTGCCAGCAGTACGGAGGTGGGAAAACTGTTTTTT.

The chain carries TRBV4-1 and TRBJ2-1; the match to TRBD2 covers 8 bases. This CDR3 comprises 15 residues. V lost 3 bases to trimming and J lost 5 bases; unmatched junction nucleotides: 6. Germline V gene lookup returns CDR1 MGHRA and CDR2 YSYEKL. The CDR3 DNA follows: TGCGCCAGCAGCCAGATCCGGGGGGGCCACAATGAGCAGTTCTTC. It translates to CASSQIRGGHNEQFF.

The rearrangement links TRBV12-3 or TRBV12-4 to TRBJ2-5; D call uncertain. There are 13 residues in the CDR3. Trimming left V 6 bases short and J 1 base short, with 9 bases between. CDR3 nucleotide sequence: TGTGCCAGCAGCCGGTGGGCCCAAGAGACCCAGTACTTC. Translating it yields CASSRWAQETQYF.

The CDR3 spells CASSQVPEGTQYF. As DNA, the CDR3 is TGTGCCAGCAGCCAAGTGCCTGAGGGGACCCAGTACTTC. This sequence joins TRBV3-1 (or the pseudogene TRBV3-2) and TRBJ2-5; perhaps TRBD2 as D (5 bases). This CDR3 comprises 13 residues. V was clipped by 1 base and J by 7 bases, with 10 bases between them. Germline CDR1 reads LGHDT; CDR2 reads YNNKEL (reference sequence).

This rearrangement joins TRBV30 to TRBJ1-2; D ambiguous. The CDR3 is 13 residues long. Germline V gene sequence: CDR1 GTSNPN, CDR2 SVGIG (reference sequence). Trimming removed 2 bases at V and 1 base at J, with 8 bases between. The CDR3 loop reads CAWSLAGNYGYTF. The CDR3 nucleotides are TGTGCCTGGAGTTTGGCGGGTAACTATGGCTACACCTTC.

The rearrangement links TRBV7-9 to TRBJ1-5; D perhaps matches TRBD1 (6 bases). Germline assignment: CDR1 SEHNR and CDR2 FQNEAQ (reference sequence). V gave up 4 bases and J gave up 11 bases, with 24 bases separating them. The CDR3 runs 16 residues. This chain's CDR3 is CASSSPDTPLGQSQHF. Here the CDR3 DNA reads TGTGCCAGCAGCTCGCCGGACACTCCACTTGGACAGTCCCAGCATTTT.

V is TRBV3-1 (or the pseudogene TRBV3-2) and J is TRBJ2-1, with TRBD2 matching 7 bases. With 1 base clipped from V and 3 bases from J, the junction kept 3 bases outside the gene matches. The CDR3 contains 15 residues. CDR1 and CDR2 from the germline V gene are LGHDT and YNNKEL (reference sequence). The CDR3 is CASSQGLADYNEQFF. Here the CDR3 DNA reads TGTGCCAGCAGCCAAGGACTAGCAGACTACAATGAGCAGTTCTTC.

The chain combines TRBV7-2 with TRBJ1-1, with 7 bases aligning to TRBD1. Germline lookup yields CDR1 SGHTA and CDR2 FQGNSA. The junction had 1 base not matched to a gene; V was cut back by 2 bases and J by 1 base. CDR3 length: 14 amino acids. The CDR3 here is CASSLRGRNTEAFF. CDR3 sequence (DNA): TGTGCCAGCAGCTTAAGGGGGCGGAACACTGAAGCTTTCTTT.

This chain connects TRBV6-5 to TRBJ1-1; no definite D call. There are 15 residues in the CDR3. Trimming took 2 bases from V and 10 from J, leaving 20 bases between them. CDR1 and CDR2 (germline): MNHEY, SVGAGI. The DNA for the CDR3 is TGTGCCAGCAGTTACGCCCAGGAGAGAACACGGGGAGCTTTCTTT. It yields the protein CASSYAQERTRGAFF.

The V call is TRBV25-1, the J call TRBJ2-7; D gene ambiguous. There are 14 residues in the CDR3. Germline V lookup: CDR1 MGHDK, CDR2 SYGVNS. V lost 1 base and J lost 2, with 9 bases in between. DNA for the CDR3: TGTGCCAGCAGTGAATTACGCGCTCCCTACGAGCAGTACTTC. It specifies CASSELRAPYEQYF.

The J gene is TRBJ2-3, the V gene TRBV2; 9 bases line up with TRBD2. The CDR3 sequence is 15 residues long. V gave up 8 bases and J gave up 6 bases; unmatched junction bases: 12. The germline V gene encodes CDR1 SNHLY and CDR2 FYNNEI. Here the CDR3 DNA reads TGTGCCAGCGACGAGAGCGGGGGGAACAGGGATACGCAGTATTTT. Residues: CASDESGGNRDTQYF.

This chain uses TRBV18 with TRBJ1-1; 8 positions agree with TRBD1. The CDR3 has 14 amino acids. The J segment lost 1 base and the V segment lost 6 bases, leaving 4 bases of the junction unmatched. Germline lookup yields CDR1 KGHSH and CDR2 LQKENI. The CDR3 DNA follows: TGTGCCAGCTCGGCCGGGACAGGGAACACTGAAGCTTTCTTT. As protein: CASSAGTGNTEAFF. Full variable domain (missing parts from reference TRBV18 and TRBJ1-1): NAGVMQNPRHLVRRRGQEARLRCSPMKGHSHVYWYRQLPEEGLKFMVYLQKENIIDESGMPKERFSAEFPKEGPSILRIQQVVRGDSAAYFCASSAGTGNTEAFFGQGTRLTVV.

The J gene is TRBJ1-2, the V gene TRBV4-3, with D perhaps TRBD1 (5 bases). There are 17 residues in the CDR3. The V and J ends lost 3 bases and 2 bases respectively, with 19 bases between them. CDR1 and CDR2 (germline): LGHNA, YSLEER. CDR3 nucleotides: TGCGCCAGCAGCCAGGAAAAGGGCAGGGCAGTGAACTATGGCTACACCTTC. As protein: CASSQEKGRAVNYGYTF.

The chain combines TRBV6-5 with TRBJ1-1; D remains ambiguous. This CDR3 region has 12 residues. V gave up 6 bases and J gave up 7 bases, with 12 bases separating them. The germline V gene has CDR1 MNHEY and CDR2 SVGAGI. In nucleotides, the CDR3 is TGTGCCAGCAGCAATGACATTTATGAAGCTTTCTTT. It specifies CASSNDIYEAFF.

The gene calls are TRBV10-3 and TRBJ2-7; TRBD1 aligns across 10 bases. Germline trimming cut 6 bases from V and 2 bases from J; bases unmatched to any gene: 4. CDR1 ENHRY and CDR2 SYGVKD come from the germline V gene. The CDR3 length is 14 residues. CDR3 in amino acids: CAIRPGQGTYEQYF. The DNA of the CDR3 is TGTGCCATCAGACCGGGACAGGGGACCTACGAGCAGTACTTC.